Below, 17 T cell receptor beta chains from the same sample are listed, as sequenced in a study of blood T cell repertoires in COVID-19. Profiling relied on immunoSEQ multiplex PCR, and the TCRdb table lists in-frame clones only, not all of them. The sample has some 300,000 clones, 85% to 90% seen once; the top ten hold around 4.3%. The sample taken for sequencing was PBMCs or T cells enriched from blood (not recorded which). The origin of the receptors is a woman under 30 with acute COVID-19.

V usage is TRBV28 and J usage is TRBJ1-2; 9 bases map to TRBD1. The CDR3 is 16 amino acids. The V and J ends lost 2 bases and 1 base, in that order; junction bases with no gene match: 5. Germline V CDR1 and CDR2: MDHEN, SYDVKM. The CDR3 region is CASSLEPGQGNYGYTF. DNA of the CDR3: TGTGCCAGCAGTTTAGAGCCGGGACAGGGTAACTATGGCTACACCTTC.

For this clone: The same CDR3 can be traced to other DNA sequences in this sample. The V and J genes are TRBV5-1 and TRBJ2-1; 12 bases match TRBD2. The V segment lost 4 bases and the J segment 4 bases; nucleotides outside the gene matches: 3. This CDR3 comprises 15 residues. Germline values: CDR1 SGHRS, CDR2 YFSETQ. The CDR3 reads CASSLGTSGYNEQFF. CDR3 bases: TGCGCCAGCAGCCTGGGGACTAGCGGGTACAATGAGCAGTTCTTC.

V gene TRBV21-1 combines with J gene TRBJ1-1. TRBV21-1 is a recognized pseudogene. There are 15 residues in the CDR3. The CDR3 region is CASSNELQGGTEAFF. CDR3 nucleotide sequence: TGTGCCAGCAGCAATGAGCTTCAAGGAGGGACTGAAGCTTTCTTT.

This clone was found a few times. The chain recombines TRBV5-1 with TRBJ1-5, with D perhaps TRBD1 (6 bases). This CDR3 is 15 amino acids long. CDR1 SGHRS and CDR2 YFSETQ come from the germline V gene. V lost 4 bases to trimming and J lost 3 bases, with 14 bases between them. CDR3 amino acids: CASSPQGYVNQPQHF. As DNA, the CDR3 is TGCGCCAGCAGCCCCCAGGGGTATGTCAATCAGCCCCAGCATTTT.

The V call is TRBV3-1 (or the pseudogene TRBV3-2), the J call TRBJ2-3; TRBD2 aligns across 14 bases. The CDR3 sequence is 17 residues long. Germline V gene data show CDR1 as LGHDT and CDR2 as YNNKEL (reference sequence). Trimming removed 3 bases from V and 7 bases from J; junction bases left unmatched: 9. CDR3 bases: TGTGCCAGCAGCCATTTAGCCGGGACTAGCGGGAGTAATACGCAGTATTTT. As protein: CASSHLAGTSGSNTQYF.

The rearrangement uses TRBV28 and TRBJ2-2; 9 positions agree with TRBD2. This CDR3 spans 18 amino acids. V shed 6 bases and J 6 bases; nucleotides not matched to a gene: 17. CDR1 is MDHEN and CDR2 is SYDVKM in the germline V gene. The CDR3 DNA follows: TGTGCCAGCAGCGGGGTCGGCGGGAGGGCCAATAGAGCCGGGGAGCTGTTTTTT. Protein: CASSGVGGRANRAGELFF. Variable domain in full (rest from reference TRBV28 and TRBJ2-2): DVKVTQSSRYLVKRTGEKVFLECVQDMDHENMFWYRQDPGLGLRLIYFSYDVKMKEKGDIPEGYSVSREKKERFSLILESASTNQTSMYLCASSGVGGRANRAGELFFGEGSRLTVL.

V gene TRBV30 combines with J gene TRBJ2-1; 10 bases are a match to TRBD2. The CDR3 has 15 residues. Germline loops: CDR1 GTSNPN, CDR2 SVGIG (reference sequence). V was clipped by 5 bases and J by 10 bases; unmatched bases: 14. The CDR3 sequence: CAWHSGRRPGEEQFF. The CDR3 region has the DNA TGTGCCTGGCATAGCGGGAGGCGGCCGGGGGAGGAGCAGTTCTTC.

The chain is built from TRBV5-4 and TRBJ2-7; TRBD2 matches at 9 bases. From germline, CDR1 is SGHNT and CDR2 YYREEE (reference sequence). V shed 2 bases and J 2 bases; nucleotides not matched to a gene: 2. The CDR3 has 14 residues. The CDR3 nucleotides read TGTGCCAGCAGCTTAGCTAGCGGGACCTACGAGCAGTACTTC. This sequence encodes CASSLASGTYEQYF. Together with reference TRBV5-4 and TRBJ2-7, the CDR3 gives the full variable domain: ETGVTQSPTHLIKTRGQQVTLRCSSQSGHNTVSWYQQALGQGPQFIFQYYREEENGRGNFPPRFSGLQFPNYSSELNVNALELDDSALYLCASSLASGTYEQYFGPGTRLTVT.

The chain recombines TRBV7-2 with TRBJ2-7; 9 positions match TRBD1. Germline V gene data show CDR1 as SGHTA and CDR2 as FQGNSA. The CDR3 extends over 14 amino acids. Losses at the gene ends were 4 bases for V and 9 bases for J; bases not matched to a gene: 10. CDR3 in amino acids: CASSSTGGPLMQYF. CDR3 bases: TGTGCCAGCAGCTCCACAGGGGGCCCCCTTATGCAGTACTTC.

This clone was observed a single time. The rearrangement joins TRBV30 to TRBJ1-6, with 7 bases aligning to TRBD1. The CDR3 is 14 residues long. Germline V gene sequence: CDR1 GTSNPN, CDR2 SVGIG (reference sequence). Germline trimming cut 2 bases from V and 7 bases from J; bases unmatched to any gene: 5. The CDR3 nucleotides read TGTGCCTGGAGTCCGGGACAGAGGAATTCACCCCTCCACTTT. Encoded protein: CAWSPGQRNSPLHF.

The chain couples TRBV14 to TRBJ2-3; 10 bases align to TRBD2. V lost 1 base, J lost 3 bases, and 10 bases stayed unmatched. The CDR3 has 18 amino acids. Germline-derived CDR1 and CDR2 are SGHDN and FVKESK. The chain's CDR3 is CASSQVTSGKSRTDTQYF. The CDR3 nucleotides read TGTGCCAGCAGCCAAGTTACTAGCGGGAAATCACGAACAGATACGCAGTATTTT. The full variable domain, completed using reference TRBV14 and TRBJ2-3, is EAGVTQFPSHSVIEKGQTVTLRCDPISGHDNLYWYRRVMGKEIKFLLHFVKESKQDESGMPNNRFLAERTGGTYSTLKVQPAELEDSGVYFCASSQVTSGKSRTDTQYFGPGTRLTVL.

The CDR3 loop is CASSLYTWRGPGNEQFF. In nucleotides, the CDR3 is TGTGCCAGCAGCTTGTACACTTGGCGGGGGCCGGGGAATGAGCAGTTCTTC. J is TRBJ2-1 and V is TRBV5-5; a weak D match, TRBD2 (7 bases). The CDR3 is made up of 17 amino acids. Germline lookup yields CDR1 SGHKS and CDR2 YYEKEE (reference sequence). The V and J ends lost 1 base and 7 bases respectively, with 21 bases between them.

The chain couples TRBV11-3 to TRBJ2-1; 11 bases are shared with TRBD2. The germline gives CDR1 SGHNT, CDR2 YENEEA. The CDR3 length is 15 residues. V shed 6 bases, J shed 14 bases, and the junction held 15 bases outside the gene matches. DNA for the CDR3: TGTGCCAGCAGTCCTACTAGCGGGAGTACGGGGTCGGAGTTCTTC. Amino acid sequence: CASSPTSGSTGSEFF.

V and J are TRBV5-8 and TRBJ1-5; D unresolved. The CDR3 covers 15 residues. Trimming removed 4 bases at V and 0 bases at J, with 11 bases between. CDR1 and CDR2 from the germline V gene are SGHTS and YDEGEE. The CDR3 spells CASSLDGDSNQPQHF. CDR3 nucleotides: TGTGCCAGCAGCCTGGACGGAGATAGCAATCAGCCCCAGCATTTT. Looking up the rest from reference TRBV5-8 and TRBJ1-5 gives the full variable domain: EAGVTQSPTHLIKTRGQQATLRCSPISGHTSVYWYQQALGLGLQFLLWYDEGEERNRGNFPPRFSGRQFPNYSSELNVNALELEDSALYLCASSLDGDSNQPQHFGDGTRLSIL.

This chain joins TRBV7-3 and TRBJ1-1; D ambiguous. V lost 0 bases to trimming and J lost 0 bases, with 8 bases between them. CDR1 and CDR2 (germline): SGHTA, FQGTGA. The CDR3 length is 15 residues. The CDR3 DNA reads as TGTGCCAGCAGCTTAACATGGAGTTTGAACACTGAAGCTTTCTTT. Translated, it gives CASSLTWSLNTEAFF.

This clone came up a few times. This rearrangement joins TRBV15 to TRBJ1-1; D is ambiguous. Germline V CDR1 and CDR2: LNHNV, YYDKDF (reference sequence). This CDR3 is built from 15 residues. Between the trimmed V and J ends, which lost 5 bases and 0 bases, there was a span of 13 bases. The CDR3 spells CATSFGREVNTEAFF. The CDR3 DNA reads TGTGCCACCAGCTTCGGGAGGGAAGTGAACACTGAAGCTTTCTTT. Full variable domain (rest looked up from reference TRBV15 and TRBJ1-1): DAMVIQNPRYQVTQFGKPVTLSCSQTLNHNVMYWYQQKSSQAPKLLFHYYDKDFNNEADTPDNFQSRRPNTSFCFLDIRSPGLGDTAMYLCATSFGREVNTEAFFGQGTRLTVV.

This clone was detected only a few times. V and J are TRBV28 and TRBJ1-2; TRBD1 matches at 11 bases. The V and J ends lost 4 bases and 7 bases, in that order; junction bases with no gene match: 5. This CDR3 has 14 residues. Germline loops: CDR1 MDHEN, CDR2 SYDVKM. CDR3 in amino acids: CASSSGTGGIGYTF. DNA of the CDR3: TGTGCCAGCAGTTCCGGGACAGGGGGTATTGGCTACACCTTC.